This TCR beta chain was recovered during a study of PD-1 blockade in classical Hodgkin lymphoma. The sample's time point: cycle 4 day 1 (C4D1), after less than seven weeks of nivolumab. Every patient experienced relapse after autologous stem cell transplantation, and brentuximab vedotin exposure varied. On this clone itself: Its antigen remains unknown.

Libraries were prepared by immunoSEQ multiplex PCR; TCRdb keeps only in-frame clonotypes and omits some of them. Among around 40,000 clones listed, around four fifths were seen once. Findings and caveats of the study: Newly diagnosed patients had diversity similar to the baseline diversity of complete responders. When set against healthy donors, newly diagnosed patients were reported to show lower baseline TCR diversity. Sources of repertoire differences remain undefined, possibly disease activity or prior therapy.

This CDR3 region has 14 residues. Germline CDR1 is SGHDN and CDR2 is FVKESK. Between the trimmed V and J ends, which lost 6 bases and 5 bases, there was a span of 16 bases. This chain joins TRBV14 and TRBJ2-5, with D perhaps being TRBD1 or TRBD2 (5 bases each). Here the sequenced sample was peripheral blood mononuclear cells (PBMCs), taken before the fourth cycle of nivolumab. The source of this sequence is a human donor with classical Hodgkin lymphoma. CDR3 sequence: CASSRGSGFETQYF. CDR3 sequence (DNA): TGTGCCAGCAGTCGGGGATCAGGGTTCGAGACCCAGTACTTC.